Shown below are 19 T cell receptor beta chains from a single sample sequenced in a study of blood T cell repertoires in COVID-19. Some clones are missing from TCRdb's copy, which holds only in-frame ones; the method was immunoSEQ multiplex PCR. The sample yields fewer than 200,000 clones, roughly four fifths seen once. Specimen: peripheral blood. The receptor set was obtained from a woman aged 70-85 years with COVID-19, enrolled during active disease.

The CDR3 protein is CASSLEQGLWEPQHF. The CDR3 region has the DNA TGTGCCAGCAGCTTGGAACAGGGCTTGTGGGAGCCCCAGCATTTT. The V call is TRBV5-5, the J call TRBJ1-5, with D perhaps matching TRBD1 (6 bases). The CDR3 runs 15 residues. V lost 0 bases and J 8 bases, leaving 15 bases between the germline ends. Germline V gene data show CDR1 as SGHKS and CDR2 as YYEKEE (reference sequence).

In its sample, this clone was seen a few times. The chain carries TRBV7-9 and TRBJ1-3, with D possibly matching TRBD1 (5 bases). The CDR3 length is 13 residues. Trimming took off 5 bases at V and 8 bases at J, with 13 bases between the two ends. CDR1 is SEHNR and CDR2 is FQNEAQ in the germline V gene (reference sequence). CDR3 sequence: CASSPYGGDTIYF. The CDR3 bases are TGTGCCAGCAGCCCCTACGGAGGGGACACCATATATTTT.

The chain is built from TRBV29-1 and TRBJ2-3; D is ambiguous. Trimming took off 7 bases at V and 8 bases at J, with 13 bases between the two ends. Germline V gene data show CDR1 as SQVTM and CDR2 as ANQGSEA. The CDR3 runs to 11 residues. The CDR3 DNA is TGCAGCGCCCACGAAACGGGTACGCAGTATTTT. Amino acids: CSAHETGTQYF.

This chain links TRBV28 with TRBJ2-7; 13 bases fit TRBD2. This CDR3 has 15 residues. V was pared by 6 bases and J by 4 bases, with 6 bases of the junction left unmatched. The germline CDR1 and CDR2 sequences are MDHEN and SYDVKM. CDR3 amino acids: CASRLGLAGVYEQYF. The CDR3 DNA follows: TGTGCCAGCAGGCTAGGACTAGCGGGAGTATACGAGCAGTACTTC.

The V and J genes are TRBV21-1 and TRBJ2-7; TRBD1 is taken as the D call from the table, unchecked against the DNA. TRBV21-1 is labeled a pseudogene. CDR3 length: 15 amino acids. The CDR3 here is CASSKVETGVYEQYF. The DNA for the CDR3 is TGTGCCAGCAGCAAAGTCGAGACAGGGGTCTACGAGCAGTACTTC.

The V and J genes are TRBV4-2 and TRBJ2-7; D perhaps matches TRBD2 (6 bases). Trimming removed 1 base at V and 7 bases at J, with 17 bases between. Germline V CDR1 and CDR2: LGHNA, YNFKEQ. The CDR3 spans 15 residues. CDR3 residues: CASSQASTGTVEQYF. The DNA of the CDR3 is TGTGCCAGCAGCCAAGCAAGTACCGGGACTGTGGAGCAGTACTTC.

V is TRBV19 and J is TRBJ1-3; no clear D. Trimming took off 2 bases at V and 0 bases at J, with 20 bases between the two ends. The CDR3 has 19 amino acids. Per the germline V gene, CDR1 is LNHDA and CDR2 is SQIVND (reference sequence). The DNA of the CDR3 is TGTGCCAGTAGTATAACTTTTATGACGGGAGGTTACTCTGGAAACACCATATATTTT. It codes for CASSITFMTGGYSGNTIYF.

This clone was recorded only once. The chain couples TRBV12-1 to TRBJ1-1; the D call TRBD1 from the table was never checked on the DNA. TRBV12-1 is annotated as a pseudogene. The CDR3 length is 15 residues. CDR3 in amino acids: CASSCGDRVNTEAFF. The CDR3 DNA reads as TGTGCCAGCAGCTGCGGGGACAGGGTGAACACTGAAGCTTTCTTT.

This clone was recorded only once. The CDR3 coding sequence is TGTGCCAGCAGTGTTGGAGGGAGCTCCTATAATTCACCCCTCCACTTT. Its translation is CASSVGGSSYNSPLHF. The chain is built from TRBV2 and TRBJ1-6; D call uncertain. The germline V gene encodes CDR1 SNHLY and CDR2 FYNNEI. Between the trimmed V and J ends, which lost 4 bases and 0 bases, there was a span of 10 bases. This CDR3 region has 16 residues.

The chain joins TRBV4-3 to TRBJ2-7; a possible D gene is TRBD1 (6 bases). The CDR3 length is 15 residues. The V gene's germline CDR1 is LGHNA and CDR2 YSLEER. V was cut by 0 bases and J by 7 bases, with 16 bases left in between. The CDR3 DNA is TGCGCCAGCAGCCAAGATCGGGGACATCGAGGAGAGCAGTACTTC. Protein sequence: CASSQDRGHRGEQYF.

This clone occurred a few times. This CDR3 is also generated by other DNA sequences in the sample. The gene calls are TRBV7-3 and TRBJ2-7; TRBD2 matches 9 bases. The CDR3 contains 15 residues. Germline loops: CDR1 SGHTA, CDR2 FQGTGA. The V segment lost 2 bases and the J segment 1 base; nucleotides outside the gene matches: 3. The CDR3 here is CASSLGSGSSYEQYF. CDR3 nucleotides: TGTGCCAGCAGCTTAGGTAGCGGGAGTTCCTACGAGCAGTACTTC.

The chain couples TRBV30 to TRBJ1-1, with TRBD1 matching over 9 bases. V was pared by 3 bases and J by 1 base, with 9 bases of the junction left unmatched. The CDR3 totals 16 residues. CDR1 is GTSNPN, CDR2 SVGIG, per germline (reference sequence). The CDR3 DNA reads as TGTGCCTGGAGCGTACCCCAGACAGGGGGGAACACTGAAGCTTTCTTT. The encoded protein is CAWSVPQTGGNTEAFF.

The rearrangement links TRBV5-8 to TRBJ1-3, with 8 bases that match TRBD1. The junction had 4 bases not matched to a gene; V was cut back by 2 bases and J by 3 bases. The CDR3 extends over 15 amino acids. Germline-derived CDR1 and CDR2 are SGHTS and YDEGEE. The CDR3 coding sequence is TGTGCCAGCAGCTTTCAGGGGGCGTATGGAAACACCATATATTTT. Its protein product is CASSFQGAYGNTIYF.

The chain uses TRBV24-1 and TRBJ1-5, with D possibly TRBD1 on 5 matching bases. Germline V gene lookup returns CDR1 KGHDR and CDR2 SFDVKD. The length of the CDR3 is 16 residues. Trimming removed 2 bases at V and 3 bases at J, with 13 bases between. The CDR3 bases are TGTGCCACCAGTGATTATACGGGACTCTTCAATCAGCCCCAGCATTTT. It codes for CATSDYTGLFNQPQHF.

This clone has more than one count but fewer than ten. This chain connects TRBV12-3 or TRBV12-4 to TRBJ1-1, with D uncertain. V lost 1 base, J lost 8 bases, and 11 bases lay in between. CDR3 size: 13 residues. CDR3 protein: CASSLEAGREAFF. For the CDR3, the DNA is TGTGCCAGCAGTTTAGAAGCAGGCAGAGAAGCTTTCTTT.

The chain employs TRBV20-1 and TRBJ2-5, with 12 bases identical to TRBD2. CDR1 and CDR2 (germline): DFQATT, SNEGSKA (reference sequence). The CDR3 loop spans 16 amino acids. The trim removed 3 bases at V and 5 bases at J, leaving 10 bases unmatched. DNA for the CDR3: TGCAGTGCTAGTGTGAGACTAGCGGGAGTTAGGGAGACCCAGTACTTC. Translating gives CSASVRLAGVRETQYF.

The rearrangement joins TRBV6-6 to TRBJ1-5; 9 bases line up with TRBD1. With 10 bases clipped from V and 3 bases from J, the junction kept 4 bases outside the gene matches. This CDR3 has 13 amino acids. From germline, CDR1 is MNHNY and CDR2 SVGAGI (reference sequence). CDR3 amino acids: CATWTGVNQPQHF. As DNA, the CDR3 is TGTGCCACGTGGACAGGGGTCAATCAGCCCCAGCATTTT.

The J gene is TRBJ2-3, the V gene TRBV18, with 7 bases matching TRBD2. Losses at the gene ends were 6 bases for V and 4 bases for J; bases not matched to a gene: 10. Germline lookup yields CDR1 KGHSH and CDR2 LQKENI. There are 15 residues in the CDR3. The CDR3 nucleotides are TGTGCCAGCTCCCGCCGGACTAGGGAAGCAGATACGCAGTATTTT. It translates to CASSRRTREADTQYF.

This clone was seen a handful of times. This CDR3 is CASILGVVRTEAFF. CDR3 in DNA: TGTGCCAGCATCCTAGGGGTGGTTAGGACTGAAGCTTTCTTT. The rearrangement uses TRBV7-2 and TRBJ1-1; the D gene is possibly TRBD1 (5 bases). The germline V and J ends were trimmed by 7 bases and 5 bases, with 17 bases remaining between them. Germline V CDR1 and CDR2: SGHTA, FQGNSA. CDR3 length: 14 residues.